This TCR beta chain was captured by sequencing in a study of follicular helper T cells after annual influenza vaccination (dated by TCRdb to between 2016 and 2019). About the investigation overall: After each seasonal influenza vaccination, blood samples were collected on days 0, 7 and 28. Some subjects were followed across successive annual vaccinations spanning the 2013-2014, 2014-2015 and 2015-2016 seasons to study recall of cTfh clones. One week after vaccination, a second recruited cohort of 12 to 13 subjects (Table S1) displayed a similar ICOS+CD38+ cTfh response. Multi-year samples were available for six subjects, with four spanning two vaccination seasons and two spanning three seasons. The 2013-2014 samples were cryopreserved, while the 2015 samples were processed right after collection. Broader findings and caveats from the paper: Day 7 ICOS+CD38+ clones were most often found later in ICOS-CD38- cTfh, suggesting that subset may serve as a memory reservoir. A recurrent oligoclonal ICOS+CD38+ cTfh response containing tetramer and AIM influenza-specific clonotypes was recalled by successive annual vaccinations. ICOS+CD38+ cTfh clonality correlated with the frequency of that population, and its change correlated with the change in circulating plasmablast frequency. Only roughly 8.5-20% of analyzed cells yielded productive TCRB sequences, so sampling of rare clonotypes was not possible.

This clone was picked up one time. What antigen it recognizes has not been identified. Per-base quality was not reported, and no clone a single base away is much larger than it. V drops 4 bases and J drops 3 bases, leaving 12 bases in between. The CDR3 holds 14 amino acids from the cysteine to the phenylalanine. CDR3 DNA only is kept here, 42 bases in frame from base 1. The CDR1 and CDR2 encoded by the germline V gene (reference sequence) are SEHNR and FQNEAQ. The intended sense of this specimen's time point label: 2015-2016 season, pre-vaccination. Seasonal inactivated influenza vaccine (Fluvarix) was administered to adults, and sorted blood CD4 subsets were tracked by TCRB sequencing before and after vaccination. To be eligible, subjects had to live in the community and must not have received influenza vaccine in the previous 6 months. Exclusions included influenza vaccine contraindications, substance abuse, HIV/AIDS, active malignancy, immunomodulatory medication and active illness such as respiratory infection. At each time point, roughly 35 to 110 mL of blood was collected. Non-naive CD4+CXCR5+PD-1+ cells were defined as circulating Tfh and were sorted into two fractions, ICOS+CD38+ and ICOS-CD38-. PBMC were isolated using Ficoll-Paque PLUS or SepMate separation. Cell subsets were sorted from PBMC on a BD FACS Aria before DNA extraction.

Libraries came from the immunoSEQ multiplex PCR assay. Adaptive Biotechnologies carried out TCRB amplification, library preparation, sequencing and preliminary bioinformatics at Survey level resolution. For TCRB sequencing, genomic DNA from the sorted cTfh populations was amplified by multiplex PCR. On the study's bioinformatics: In R, clonality was calculated as 1 minus the normalized Shannon entropy, and the Gini index was computed using the R package ineq. Overlap score was the summed counts of shared sequences divided by total counts of all sequences in both compared samples. The significance of shared clonotypes was tested with Fisher's exact test, assuming a theoretical repertoire of 10^7 TCRB sequences. As stored in TCRdb, this immuneACCESS dataset retains in-frame rearrangements with V and J assigned. A fraction of the clones does not appear; measured against another copy, unresolved V genes explain less than half of the discrepancy, and the remainder lacks a known reason. The V and J calls and clone size come from that table; D and trimming were worked out from the DNA. Here the sample has 2,500 or so clones; about 83% occur a single time. Clones ranked in the top ten supply less than 4% of the sample.

The chain employs TRBV7-9 and TRBJ2-5, with the D gene tentatively TRBD1 or TRBD2, based on 6 matching bases in each. This material consisted of CXCR5+ CD38- circulating T follicular helper cells from blood, taken on the day of influenza vaccination. Read against the paper, the sample's cell subset or site label means: circulating Tfh, non-naive CD4+CXCR5+PD-1+ (ICOS+CD38+ or ICOS-CD38-). The receptor was derived from an adult who received the influenza vaccine. CDR3 sequence: CASSSRGAEETQYF. The DNA reads TGTGCCAGCAGCTCTAGGGGGGCCGAAGAGACCCAGTACTTC.